This T cell receptor (beta chain) derives from a study of blood T cell repertoires in COVID-19. Study-wide context: Acute-phase and convalescent COVID-19 samples originated in the United States, Italy and Spain.

This clone occurred once. TCRdb keeps only in-frame clones here, not all; method: immunoSEQ multiplex PCR. Of about 150,000 clones in the sample, approximately 90% were seen once. The V segment lost 6 bases and the J segment 2 bases; nucleotides outside the gene matches: 5. CDR1 MDHEN and CDR2 SYDVKM come from the germline V gene. CDR3 size: 17 residues. This receptor was identified in a woman in her forties with acute or convalescent COVID-19. The source material was peripheral blood. The chain has TRBV28 and TRBJ2-2; TRBD2 matches at 14 bases. CDR3 nucleotides: TGTGCCAGCAGCCCGACTAGCGGGGGGGCCAACACCGGGGAGCTGTTTTTT. It translates to CASSPTSGGANTGELFF.